This record looks at one T cell receptor (beta chain) sequence and its context. Per the original methods: Amplification from reference gene primers served as the basis for estimated nucleated cell counts. TCRdb keeps only in-frame clones here, not all; method: immunoSEQ multiplex PCR. D and trimming were read from the DNA, whereas the V and J calls and clone size are those reported in that table. Of around 300,000 clones in the sample, 90% were seen once. These data are taken from a study of blood T cell repertoires in COVID-19. The overall study: From the United States, Italy and Spain came samples of acute and convalescent COVID-19. In each case, the material was cDNA or gDNA derived from T cells, B-cell-depleted T cells, or PBMCs.

J was trimmed by 6 bases and V by 2 bases; bases with no gene match: 4. This CDR3 region has 14 residues. From germline, CDR1 is MNHNS and CDR2 SASEGT. Cohort placement rested on clinical history that participants reported themselves. The receptor's source is a woman in her late teens or twenties with acute COVID-19. The V call is TRBV6-1, the J call TRBJ2-1; the match to TRBD1 covers 7 bases. Sequencing used PBMCs or T cells enriched from blood (not recorded which). CDR3 sequence (DNA): TGTGCCAGCAGTGAACACGGGACAGTCAATGAGCAGTTCTTC. Its translation: CASSEHGTVNEQFF.